The 10 T cell receptor beta chains given below trace back to one sample, sequenced in a study of post-analysis software for immune sequencing data. Study findings and constraints: Among 5 or 6 TRBV segments more frequent in patients than controls were TRBV5-6, TRBV5-1 and TRBV20-1.

For these TCRs, the target antigens are not known. Researchers reported that TCR beta cDNA libraries carried unique molecular identifiers. Using its own MiXCR run on the PCR reads, TCRdb lists one record per CDR3 protein. The data hold roughly 600,000 distinct CDR3 sequences, with around 40% observed a single time. Material for sequencing was blood. The receptors come from a girl aged 10 to 17 with multiple sclerosis.

The chain joins TRBV20-1 to TRBJ2-1; TRBD2 matches 8 bases. J lost 7 bases, V lost 5 bases, and 10 bases had no gene match. The CDR3 has 14 residues. The germline gives CDR1 DFQATT, CDR2 SNEGSKA (reference sequence). CDR3: CSALSGTRRNEQFF. The CDR3 coding sequence is TGCAGTGCTCTATCCGGGACTAGAAGGAATGAGCAGTTCTTC.

This clonotype was seen a few times. For the CDR3, the DNA is TGTGCCAGCAGCTCGACGTCAGGGGCAGGAGAAGGCTACACCTTC. This sequence encodes CASSSTSGAGEGYTF. This rearrangement joins TRBV12-3 or TRBV12-4 to TRBJ1-2, with D perhaps TRBD1 (6 bases). The CDR3 loop spans 15 amino acids. Deletions cut 6 bases from V and 8 bases from J, with 22 bases between.

V usage is TRBV6-4 and J usage is TRBJ2-1, with D maybe TRBD1 (5 bases). The germline CDR1 and CDR2 sequences are MRHNA and SNTAGT. The CDR3 length is 13 residues. Trimming cost V 6 bases and J 3 bases, with 9 bases left between them. Here the CDR3 reads CASSQDNYNEQFF. The CDR3, as DNA: TGTGCCAGCAGCCAGGACAACTACAATGAGCAGTTCTTC.

The chain combines TRBV15 with TRBJ1-2; D gene unclear. Looked up from germline, CDR1 is LNHNV and CDR2 is YYDKDF (reference sequence). Trimming cost V 3 bases and J 4 bases, with 15 bases left between them. CDR3 length: 15 amino acids. The CDR3: CATSSLVGNSYGYTF. In DNA, the CDR3 is TGTGCCACCAGCAGCCTTGTGGGGAACAGCTATGGCTACACCTTC.

The chain links TRBV29-1 to TRBJ2-1; either TRBD1 or TRBD2 may fit D (5 bases each). The CDR3 is 17 amino acids. Trimming took 2 bases from V and 0 from J, leaving 17 bases between them. Germline CDR1 reads SQVTM; CDR2 reads ANQGSEA. This chain's CDR3 is CSVEPGTKRSSYNEQFF. CDR3 nucleotides: TGCAGCGTTGAACCCGGGACGAAGCGTAGCTCCTACAATGAGCAGTTCTTC.

This clonotype was seen a single time. The chain links TRBV30 to TRBJ2-4; D gene unclear. Germline V gives CDR1 GTSNPN, CDR2 SVGIG (reference sequence). The CDR3 is 14 amino acids. The V and J ends lost 0 bases and 1 base respectively, with 7 bases between them. The CDR3 protein is CAWSVGWAKNIQYF. The CDR3 DNA reads TGTGCCTGGAGTGTAGGTTGGGCCAAAAACATTCAGTACTTC.

The V gene is TRBV10-3, the J gene TRBJ2-7; TRBD1 matches 8 bases. Germline trimming cut 4 bases from V and 2 bases from J; bases unmatched to any gene: 7. The CDR3 runs 15 residues. Per the germline V gene, CDR1 is ENHRY and CDR2 is SYGVKD. CDR3 coding DNA: TGTGCCATCAGTGGGTCGACAGGGGTCCCCTACGAGCAGTACTTC. It specifies CAISGSTGVPYEQYF.

This chain links TRBV7-2 with TRBJ1-5, with D maybe TRBD1 (6 bases). The CDR3 has 15 residues. Germline CDR1 SGHTA, CDR2 FQGNSA. V was clipped by 5 bases and J by 6 bases, with 17 bases between them. CDR3 region: CASSPDSGPRQPQHF. The CDR3 DNA reads TGTGCCAGCAGCCCGGACAGCGGGCCTCGTCAGCCCCAGCATTTT.

The CDR3 loop is CSAKGGDKGETQYF. The CDR3 coding sequence is TGCAGCGCCAAAGGCGGGGACAAGGGGGAGACCCAGTACTTC. The V and J genes are TRBV29-1 and TRBJ2-5; D is tentatively TRBD1 or TRBD2 (6 bases each). This CDR3 has 14 residues. V lost 7 bases, J lost 5 bases, and 20 bases lay in between. Per the germline V gene, CDR1 is SQVTM and CDR2 is ANQGSEA.

Here the CDR3 reads CASSYLLVGGTGKRYEQYF. The DNA of the CDR3 is TGTGCCAGCAGTTACCTTCTCGTGGGGGGGACAGGGAAACGCTACGAGCAGTACTTC. The V call is TRBV6-2 or TRBV6-3, the J call TRBJ2-7; 9 positions agree with TRBD1. Germline assignment: CDR1 MNHEY and CDR2 SVGEGT. The CDR3 spans 19 residues. Germline trimming cut 2 bases from V and 3 bases from J; bases unmatched to any gene: 17.